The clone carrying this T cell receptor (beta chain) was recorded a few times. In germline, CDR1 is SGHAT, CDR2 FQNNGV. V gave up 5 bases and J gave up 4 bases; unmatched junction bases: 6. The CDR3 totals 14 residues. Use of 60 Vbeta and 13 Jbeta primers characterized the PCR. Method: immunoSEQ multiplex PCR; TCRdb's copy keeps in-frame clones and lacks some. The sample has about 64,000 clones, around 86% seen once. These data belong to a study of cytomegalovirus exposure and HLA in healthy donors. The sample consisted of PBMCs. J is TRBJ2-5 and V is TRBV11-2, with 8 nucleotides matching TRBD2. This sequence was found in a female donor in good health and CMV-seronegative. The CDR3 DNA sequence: TGTGCCAGCAGCCGGACTAGCACCGCAGAGACCCAGTACTTC. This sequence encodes CASSRTSTAETQYF.